The rows below give T cell receptor beta chains drawn from one sample of a study of human T cells and chemical hapten exposure. TCRdb reprocessed the RACE reads with MiXCR, giving one entry per CDR3 protein. The sample lists approximately 86,000 distinct CDR3 sequences, about a tenth seen once, with approximately 0.99% in the top ten. Source: whole blood, taken in connection with sensitization to the hapten diphenylcyclopropenone (DPC). The receptors stem from a woman between 25 and 40 years old with alopecia areata. Some clones in this sample may be carry-over from other donors' samples. Both conserved end residues are part of each CDR3. A D gene is named only where the DNA matches it firmly. Clone sizes are given selectively: once, few, many, or a class where the clone is expanded.

TRBJ2-3	NA	TRBV28	NA	CASSPHRQWSDTQYF	TGTGCCAGCAGTCCCCACCGGCAGTGGTCAGATACGCAGTATTTT
TRBJ2-1	few	TRBV7-2	NA	CASSFASTNNEQFF	TGTGCCAGCAGCTTTGCTAGCACCAACAATGAGCAGTTCTTC
TRBJ1-5	NA	TRBV7-9	NA	CASSRGQGNQPQHF	TGTGCCAGCAGCCGGGGGCAGGGCAATCAGCCCCAGCATTTT
TRBJ1-3	NA	TRBV2	NA	CASNTGNTIYF	TGTGCCAGCAACACCGGAAACACCATATATTTT
TRBJ1-1	NA	TRBV5-4	NA	CASRLSQMNTEAFF	TGTGCCAGCAGGTTGTCTCAGATGAACACTGAAGCTTTCTTT
TRBJ2-1	few	TRBV6-2/TRBV6-3	NA	CASSYRDLDEQFF	TGTGCCAGCAGTTACAGGGATTTGGATGAGCAGTTCTTC
TRBJ1-5	few	TRBV18	NA	CASSPGDNQPQHF	TGTGCCAGCTCACCGGGGGACAATCAGCCCCAGCATTTT
TRBJ1-2	NA	TRBV4-1	NA	CASSQEGRYGYTF	TGCGCCAGCAGCCAAGAGGGTCGCTATGGCTACACCTTC
TRBJ2-3	few	TRBV20-1	NA	CSARWRDTDTQYF	TGCAGTGCTAGATGGCGGGACACAGATACGCAGTATTTT
TRBJ2-5	NA	TRBV5-1	NA	CASRAGSSAQETQYF	TGCGCCAGCAGAGCGGGCTCTAGCGCTCAAGAGACCCAGTACTTC
TRBJ2-7	NA	TRBV18	NA	CASSLGTHRNEQYF	TGTGCCAGCTCGCTAGGGACCCATCGGAACGAGCAGTACTTC
TRBJ2-6	many	TRBV7-9	NA	CASSPGWANVLTF	TGTGCCAGCAGCCCTGGCTGGGCCAACGTCCTGACTTTC